The 28 T cell receptor beta chains below were found in one sample sequenced in a study of cytomegalovirus exposure and HLA in healthy donors. Researchers ran the PCR with 60 Vbeta and 13 Jbeta primers. The assay was immunoSEQ multiplex PCR, and TCRdb's table has in-frame clones only and misses some. The sample holds approximately 27,000 clones. The material sequenced was PBMCs. The source is a man under 40 in good health and CMV-seronegative.

This rearrangement joins TRBV28 to TRBJ2-1; 7 bases are shared with TRBD1. Germline assignment: CDR1 MDHEN and CDR2 SYDVKM. Unmatched junction bases numbered 9, after V lost 5 bases and J lost 5 bases. The CDR3 has 15 residues. CDR3 sequence reads: CASSKLRGLNNEQFF. CDR3 nucleotide sequence: TGTGCCAGCAGTAAACTAAGGGGGCTCAACAATGAGCAGTTCTTC.

The rearrangement uses TRBV4-1 and TRBJ2-5, with TRBD2 matching over 9 bases. With 0 bases clipped from V and 7 bases from J, the junction kept 18 bases outside the gene matches. The CDR3 length is 19 residues. Looked up from germline, CDR1 is MGHRA and CDR2 is YSYEKL. CDR3 in DNA: TGCGCCAGCAGCCAAGAAATGAGGTTAGGACTAGCGCGCCATGGGACCCAGTACTTC. As protein: CASSQEMRLGLARHGTQYF.

This chain uses TRBV9 with TRBJ2-1; unclear D gene. Germline V gene data show CDR1 as SGDLS and CDR2 as YYNGEE. Trimming left V 0 bases short and J 3 bases short, with 4 bases between. This CDR3 contains 13 residues. The CDR3 DNA reads as TGTGCCAGCAGCGTAGACTTCTACAATGAGCAGTTCTTC. It translates to CASSVDFYNEQFF.

The chain joins TRBV7-9 to TRBJ2-2; tentatively, D is TRBD1 (5 bases). Trimming removed 7 bases from V and 1 base from J, with 13 bases in between. CDR1 is SEHNR, CDR2 FQNEAQ, per germline (reference sequence). The CDR3 length is 15 residues. CDR3: CASTLGAENTGELFF. Here the CDR3 DNA reads TGTGCCAGCACTCTTGGGGCGGAGAACACCGGGGAGCTGTTTTTT.

The chain uses TRBV30 and TRBJ2-2; 7 bases match TRBD1. The length of the CDR3 is 15 residues. CDR1 GTSNPN and CDR2 SVGIG come from the germline V gene (reference sequence). With 3 bases clipped from V and 4 bases from J, the junction kept 8 bases outside the gene matches. In nucleotides, the CDR3 is TGTGCCTGGAGGGAACAGGGGCAGGGCACCGGGGAGCTGTTTTTT. Translating it yields CAWREQGQGTGELFF.

This rearrangement joins TRBV6-5 to TRBJ1-2, with D perhaps matching TRBD1 (6 bases). The germline gives CDR1 MNHEY, CDR2 SVGAGI. Trimming shortened V by 6 bases and J by 4 bases, and 15 bases separated the two germline ends. The CDR3 totals 14 residues. The CDR3 region has the DNA TGTGCCAGCAGCCCCGGGATAGGGGGCTATGGCTACACCTTC. It specifies CASSPGIGGYGYTF.

The chain combines TRBV5-1 with TRBJ2-2; TRBD1 matches at 10 bases. The CDR3 covers 16 residues. The germline V gene encodes CDR1 SGHRS and CDR2 YFSETQ. V lost 3 bases and J lost 6; bases outside the gene matches: 8. This CDR3 reads CASSSTGGRRAGELFF. The DNA for the CDR3 is TGCGCCAGCAGCTCGACAGGGGGCAGGAGGGCCGGGGAGCTGTTTTTT.

This chain uses TRBV5-1 with TRBJ1-5; possible D gene TRBD1, 5 bases. CDR1 is SGHRS and CDR2 is YFSETQ in the germline V gene. The germline V and J ends were trimmed by 1 base and 7 bases, with 12 bases remaining between them. This CDR3 is 14 amino acids long. Here the CDR3 DNA reads TGCGCCAGCAGCTTGATGGGGGGTGAGCAGCCCCAGCATTTT. Translating it yields CASSLMGGEQPQHF.

The chain couples TRBV5-1 to TRBJ2-5; TRBD1 matches 7 bases. With 4 bases clipped from V and 0 bases from J, the junction kept 6 bases outside the gene matches. The CDR3 has 15 residues. CDR1 and CDR2 (germline): SGHRS, YFSETQ. CDR3 sequence: CASSVHRGNQETQYF. The CDR3 coding sequence is TGCGCCAGCAGCGTACACAGGGGAAACCAAGAGACCCAGTACTTC.

The chain recombines TRBV7-8 with TRBJ1-5; 8 bases fit TRBD1. From germline, CDR1 is SGHVS and CDR2 FQNEAQ. J was trimmed by 4 bases and V by 2 bases; bases with no gene match: 16. The CDR3 is made up of 19 amino acids. This chain's CDR3 is CASSLKWTGSTMGNQPQHF. For the CDR3, the DNA is TGTGCCAGCAGCTTAAAGTGGACAGGGTCCACCATGGGAAATCAGCCCCAGCATTTT.

The chain carries TRBV7-9 and TRBJ2-7, with D perhaps TRBD2 (6 bases). Between the trimmed V and J ends, which lost 5 bases and 3 bases, there was a span of 17 bases. The germline V gene has CDR1 SEHNR and CDR2 FQNEAQ (reference sequence). The CDR3 totals 15 residues. The CDR3 here is CASSPGGLSLYEQYF. CDR3 sequence (DNA): TGTGCCAGCAGCCCCGGAGGACTAAGCCTCTACGAGCAGTACTTC.

The rearrangement joins TRBV7-9 to TRBJ1-1; D gene uncertain. CDR1 and CDR2 from the germline V gene are SEHNR and FQNEAQ (reference sequence). The ends were cut back, 2 bases at V and 8 bases at J, with 9 bases in the middle. The CDR3 spans 12 residues. The CDR3 is CASSLTEREAFF. The CDR3 nucleotides read TGTGCCAGCAGCTTAACCGAGAGAGAAGCTTTCTTT.

This rearrangement joins TRBV5-1 to TRBJ1-2, with 9 bases aligning to TRBD1. Per germline, CDR1 SGHRS and CDR2 YFSETQ. V gave up 5 bases and J gave up 6 bases; unmatched junction bases: 8. The CDR3 loop spans 14 amino acids. The CDR3 bases are TGCGCCAGCAGTTGGCTACAGGGGGCGAATGGCTACACCTTC. Its protein is CASSWLQGANGYTF.

The chain recombines TRBV4-3 with TRBJ2-2; 11 bases match TRBD2. This CDR3 spans 15 amino acids. Trimming cost V 3 bases and J 4 bases; bases outside gene matches: 1. CDR1 LGHNA and CDR2 YSLEER come from the germline V gene. CDR3 DNA sequence: TGCGCCAGCAGCCACGGGACTAGCGGCACCGGGGAGCTGTTTTTT. Amino acid sequence: CASSHGTSGTGELFF.

The V and J genes are TRBV7-9 and TRBJ1-2; D is possibly TRBD1 (5 bases). Deletions cut 6 bases from V and 3 bases from J, with 8 bases between. The CDR3 totals 12 residues. Germline CDR1 reads SEHNR; CDR2 reads FQNEAQ (reference sequence). The DNA of the CDR3 is TGTGCCAGCAGTTGGGGCGACTATGGCTACACCTTC. Protein product: CASSWGDYGYTF.

The chain is built from TRBV4-3 and TRBJ2-7; a possible D gene is TRBD2 (5 bases). CDR3 length equals 14 residues. Germline assignment: CDR1 LGHNA and CDR2 YSLEER. The ends were cut back, 4 bases at V and 2 bases at J, with 12 bases in the middle. CDR3 residues: CASSPNGVTYEQYF. The CDR3 DNA reads TGCGCCAGCAGCCCAAACGGGGTCACCTACGAGCAGTACTTC.

The chain uses TRBV5-8 and TRBJ2-7; 9 bases are a match to TRBD1. V lost 3 bases and J lost 5; bases outside the gene matches: 6. Germline values: CDR1 SGHTS, CDR2 YDEGEE. The CDR3 has 14 amino acids. CDR3 amino acids: CASSSPGQGDEQYF. As DNA, the CDR3 is TGTGCCAGCAGCTCGCCGGGACAGGGAGACGAGCAGTACTTC.

The chain joins TRBV7-6 to TRBJ2-3; 9 bases map to TRBD2. V was pared by 2 bases and J by 5 bases, with 20 bases of the junction left unmatched. Germline values: CDR1 SGHVS, CDR2 FNYEAQ. This CDR3 contains 20 residues. CDR3 sequence reads: CASSLPHVRRLAGMVDTQYF. The CDR3 nucleotides are TGTGCCAGCAGCTTACCCCATGTGAGGAGGCTAGCGGGGATGGTAGATACGCAGTATTTT.

The gene calls are TRBV28 and TRBJ1-2; 9 positions match TRBD1. The CDR3 sequence is 14 residues long. CDR1 is MDHEN, CDR2 SYDVKM, per germline. V was clipped by 6 bases and J by 7 bases; unmatched bases: 9. The CDR3 DNA sequence: TGTGCCAGCAGCTCGGACAGGGGTATTGGTGGCTACACCTTC. It specifies CASSSDRGIGGYTF.

The gene calls are TRBV4-3 and TRBJ2-2; tentative D call: TRBD1 (5 bases). Trimming removed 4 bases at V and 4 bases at J, with 13 bases between. From germline, CDR1 is LGHNA and CDR2 YSLEER. This CDR3 has 15 amino acids. The DNA for the CDR3 is TGCGCCAGCAGCCTCGACCAGGGTAGCACCGGGGAGCTGTTTTTT. It is translated as CASSLDQGSTGELFF.

V and J are TRBV15 and TRBJ2-1; 10 bases match TRBD2. CDR3 length: 16 residues. CDR1 and CDR2 from the germline V gene are LNHNV and YYDKDF (reference sequence). Trimming removed 1 base from V and 7 bases from J; junction bases left unmatched: 7. The CDR3 region is CATSRGSGRADNEQFF. In nucleotides, the CDR3 is TGTGCCACCAGCAGAGGGAGCGGGAGGGCAGATAATGAGCAGTTCTTC.

The chain is built from TRBV5-8 and TRBJ2-3; 10 bases are shared with TRBD2. Germline-derived CDR1 and CDR2 are SGHTS and YDEGEE. This CDR3 is built from 15 residues. V dropped 2 bases and J dropped 4; count of bases not matched to a gene: 4. The CDR3 sequence: CASSLPSGSSDTQYF. The CDR3 bases are TGTGCCAGCAGCTTACCTAGCGGGAGTTCAGATACGCAGTATTTT.

This chain joins TRBV10-3 and TRBJ1-4; possible D gene TRBD1, 6 bases. The CDR3 length is 16 residues. Per germline, CDR1 ENHRY and CDR2 SYGVKD. V was pared by 0 bases and J by 5 bases, with 13 bases between. CDR3 nucleotides: TGTGCCATCAGTGAGTCGACGGGGGGCGGGAATGAAAAACTGTTTTTT. This encodes CAISESTGGGNEKLFF.

This sequence joins TRBV9 and TRBJ1-2; no definite D call. Germline lookup yields CDR1 SGDLS and CDR2 YYNGEE. V gave up 2 bases and J gave up 6 bases, with 17 bases separating them. This CDR3 is 15 amino acids long. CDR3 sequence reads: CASSVHGLGGNGYTF. The CDR3 DNA reads TGTGCCAGCAGCGTGCACGGCCTGGGAGGGAATGGCTACACCTTC.

The V and J genes are TRBV7-9 and TRBJ1-5; 9 bases agree with TRBD1. V shed 3 bases and J 3 bases; nucleotides not matched to a gene: 6. Germline assignment: CDR1 SEHNR and CDR2 FQNEAQ (reference sequence). The length of the CDR3 is 16 residues. For the CDR3, the DNA is TGTGCCAGCAGCTTGGGAACAGGGGGCCCCAATCAGCCCCAGCATTTT. Translated: CASSLGTGGPNQPQHF.

This chain links TRBV2 with TRBJ2-2, with D tentatively TRBD1 (5 bases). In germline, CDR1 is SNHLY, CDR2 FYNNEI. The V end lost 6 bases, the J end lost 5 bases, and 16 bases lay between the germline ends. There are 15 residues in the CDR3. The CDR3 sequence: CASSVQGGSTGELFF. The DNA of the CDR3 is TGTGCCAGCAGCGTCCAGGGTGGCTCGACCGGGGAGCTGTTTTTT. The whole variable domain, filled in from reference TRBV2 and TRBJ2-2, reads EPEVTQTPSHQVTQMGQEVILRCVPISNHLYFYWYRQILGQKVEFLVSFYNNEISEKSEIFDDQFSVERPDGSNFTLKIRSTKLEDSAMYFCASSVQGGSTGELFFGEGSRLTVL.

The rearrangement links TRBV6-5 to TRBJ1-4; 7 positions match TRBD1. The CDR3 loop spans 16 amino acids. CDR1 is MNHEY, CDR2 SVGAGI, per germline. The V gene end was trimmed by 0 bases and the J gene end by 8 bases; junction bases not matched to a gene: 9. This chain's CDR3 is CASSYSRAGGREKLFF. The CDR3 DNA follows: TGTGCCAGCAGTTACTCTAGGGCAGGGGGTCGGGAAAAACTGTTTTTT.

The rearrangement links TRBV5-1 to TRBJ1-2; D is ambiguous. This CDR3 comprises 12 residues. Germline V gene data show CDR1 as SGHRS and CDR2 as YFSETQ. V was clipped by 0 bases and J by 6 bases, with 6 bases between them. The CDR3: CASSLGGHGYTF. CDR3 DNA: TGCGCCAGCAGCTTGGGAGGGCATGGCTACACCTTC.